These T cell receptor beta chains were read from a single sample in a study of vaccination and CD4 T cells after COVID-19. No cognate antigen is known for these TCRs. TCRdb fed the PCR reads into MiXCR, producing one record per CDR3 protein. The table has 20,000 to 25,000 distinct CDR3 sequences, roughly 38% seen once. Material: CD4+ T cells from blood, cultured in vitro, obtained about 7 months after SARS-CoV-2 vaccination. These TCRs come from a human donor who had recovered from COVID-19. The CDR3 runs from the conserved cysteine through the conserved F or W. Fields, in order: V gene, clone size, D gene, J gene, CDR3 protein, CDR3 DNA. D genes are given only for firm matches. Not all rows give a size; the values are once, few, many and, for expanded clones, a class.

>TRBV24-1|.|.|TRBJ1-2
CATSNRDKDGYTF
TGTGCCACCAGTAACCGGGACAAAGATGGCTACACCTTC
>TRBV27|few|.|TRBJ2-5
CASSFSRGETQYF
TGTGCCAGCAGTTTTTCCCGGGGGGAGACCCAGTACTTC
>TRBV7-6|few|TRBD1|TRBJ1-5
CASSLGPTGPGQPQHF
TGTGCCAGCAGCTTAGGCCCGACAGGGCCAGGGCAGCCCCAGCATTTT
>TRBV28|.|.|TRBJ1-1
CASISGVNTEAFF
TGTGCCAGCATCTCCGGGGTGAACACTGAAGCTTTCTTT
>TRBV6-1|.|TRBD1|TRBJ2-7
CASSSPRQGGFNEQYF
TGTGCCAGCAGCAGCCCCCGACAGGGGGGTTTCAACGAGCAGTACTTC
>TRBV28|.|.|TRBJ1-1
CASVGDRTGLNRELNTEAFF
TGTGCCAGCGTTGGCGACCGCACCGGCCTTAACAGGGAATTGAACACTGAAGCTTTCTTT
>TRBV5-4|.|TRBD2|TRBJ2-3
CASSPVTSGASTDTQYF
TGTGCCAGCAGCCCCGTGACTAGCGGGGCTAGCACAGATACGCAGTATTTT
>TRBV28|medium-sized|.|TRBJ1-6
CASLDRWNSPLHF
TGTGCCAGCCTAGACAGGTGGAATTCACCCCTCCACTTT
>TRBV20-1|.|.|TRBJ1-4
CSVSPQNEKLFF
TGCAGTGTCAGCCCCCAAAATGAAAAACTGTTTTTT
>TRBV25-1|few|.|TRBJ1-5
CASSLLIGGKYQPQHF
TGTGCCAGCAGCCTGCTAATTGGGGGGAAGTATCAGCCCCAGCATTTT
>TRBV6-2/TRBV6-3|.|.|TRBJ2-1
CASIPRLGNNNNEQFF
TGTGCCAGCATCCCTAGATTGGGAAATAACAACAATGAGCAGTTCTTC
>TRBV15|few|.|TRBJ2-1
CATSRDYEYEQFF
TGTGCCACCAGCAGAGATTATGAGTATGAGCAGTTCTTC
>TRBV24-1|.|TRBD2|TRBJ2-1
CATSDGLAGYNEQFF
TGTGCCACCAGTGATGGACTAGCGGGTTACAATGAGCAGTTCTTC
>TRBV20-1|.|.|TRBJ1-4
CSARGTANEKLFF
TGCAGTGCTAGAGGGACGGCTAATGAAAAACTGTTTTTT
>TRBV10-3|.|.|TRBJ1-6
CAIRKTGIEDSPLHF
TGTGCCATCAGAAAGACAGGCATTGAGGATTCACCCCTCCACTTT
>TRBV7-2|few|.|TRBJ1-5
CASSAPGQGYQPQHF
TGTGCCAGCAGCGCCCCCGGCCAGGGGTATCAGCCCCAGCATTTT
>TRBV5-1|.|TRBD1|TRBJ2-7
CASSNTTGGGEQYF
TGCGCCAGCAGCAACACGACAGGGGGCGGCGAGCAGTACTTC
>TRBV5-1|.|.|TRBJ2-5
CASSKTTGTPQETQYF
TGCGCCAGCAGCAAAACCACGGGGACCCCCCAAGAGACCCAGTACTTC
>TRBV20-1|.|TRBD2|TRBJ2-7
CSARRWRESSYEQYF
TGCAGTGCCCGACGGTGGCGGGAGAGCTCCTACGAGCAGTACTTC
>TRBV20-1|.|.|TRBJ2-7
CIAPRTSSFSEQYF
TGCATTGCTCCAAGGACCAGCAGTTTCTCCGAGCAGTACTTC
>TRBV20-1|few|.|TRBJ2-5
CSASRGALETQYF
TGCAGTGCTAGTCGGGGGGCCCTGGAGACCCAGTACTTC
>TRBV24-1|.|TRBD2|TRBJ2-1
CATSEPSGRADYNEQFF
TGTGCCACCAGTGAGCCTAGCGGGAGGGCCGATTACAATGAGCAGTTCTTC
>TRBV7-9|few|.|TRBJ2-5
CASSPLYDQETQYF
TGTGCCAGCAGCCCCCTATATGACCAAGAGACCCAGTACTTC
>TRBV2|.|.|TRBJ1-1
CASTFQGGWTEAFF
TGTGCCAGCACGTTTCAGGGAGGATGGACTGAAGCTTTCTTT
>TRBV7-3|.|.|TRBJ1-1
CASSPQMNTEAFF
TGTGCCAGCAGCCCGCAGATGAACACTGAAGCTTTCTTT
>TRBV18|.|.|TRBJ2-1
CASSLRSSYNEQFF
TGTGCCAGCTCACTCCGCAGCTCCTACAATGAGCAGTTCTTC
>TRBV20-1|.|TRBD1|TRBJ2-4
CSAGAPRTGMKVIQYF
TGCAGTGCTGGAGCCCCCCGGACAGGGATGAAAGTCATTCAGTACTTC
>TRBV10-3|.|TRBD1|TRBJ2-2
CAIRSVEQGDTGELFF
TGTGCCATCAGGTCTGTTGAACAGGGGGACACCGGGGAGCTGTTTTTT
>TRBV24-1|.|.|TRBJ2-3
CATSVPAPSTDTQYF
TGTGCCACCAGTGTCCCAGCGCCTAGCACAGATACGCAGTATTTT
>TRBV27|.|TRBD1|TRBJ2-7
CASKARDSTYEQYF
TGTGCCAGCAAAGCCCGGGACAGTACCTACGAGCAGTACTTC
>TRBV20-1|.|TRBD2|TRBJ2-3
CSASSRLAGHTDTQYF
TGCAGTGCTTCTTCCAGACTAGCGGGGCACACAGATACGCAGTATTTT
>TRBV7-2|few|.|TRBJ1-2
CASSLLGKSYYGYTF
TGTGCCAGCAGCTTACTGGGGAAGAGCTACTATGGCTACACCTTC
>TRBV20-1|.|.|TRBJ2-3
CSAKTPSSTGRTDTQYF
TGCAGTGCAAAGACCCCCTCTAGTACCGGCCGCACAGATACGCAGTATTTT
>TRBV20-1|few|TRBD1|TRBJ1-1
CSATGGRGVNTEAFF
TGCAGTGCGACAGGGGGCAGGGGGGTGAACACTGAAGCTTTCTTT
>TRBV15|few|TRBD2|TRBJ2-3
CATSSRTSGTDTQYF
TGTGCCACCAGCAGCAGGACTAGCGGAACAGATACGCAGTATTTT
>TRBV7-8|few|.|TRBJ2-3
CASSDQGLDTQYF
TGTGCCAGCAGCGATCAGGGTTTGGATACGCAGTATTTT
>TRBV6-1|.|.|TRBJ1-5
CASSERTAWPQHF
TGTGCCAGCAGTGAGCGTACAGCGTGGCCCCAGCATTTT
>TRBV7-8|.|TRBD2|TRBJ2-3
CASRRVAGGGTDTQYF
TGTGCCAGCAGGAGGGTGGCGGGAGGTGGGACAGATACGCAGTATTTT
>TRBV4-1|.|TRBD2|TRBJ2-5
CASSQREFSGSGETQYF
TGCGCCAGCAGCCAGAGGGAGTTTAGCGGGAGTGGCGAGACCCAGTACTTC
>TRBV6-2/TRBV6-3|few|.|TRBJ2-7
CASQSQKLYEQYF
TGTGCCAGTCAATCCCAGAAACTCTACGAGCAGTACTTC
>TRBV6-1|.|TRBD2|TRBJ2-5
CANSEAPSGVQETQYF
TGTGCCAACAGTGAAGCGCCTAGCGGGGTCCAAGAGACCCAGTACTTC
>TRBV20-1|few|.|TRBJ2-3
CSARGGFGGPRTDTQYF
TGCAGTGCTAGAGGGGGTTTTGGGGGGCCGCGCACAGATACGCAGTATTTT
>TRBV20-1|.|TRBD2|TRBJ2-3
CSADGRGRGGADTQYF
TGCAGTGCTGACGGGAGGGGTCGGGGTGGCGCAGATACGCAGTATTTT
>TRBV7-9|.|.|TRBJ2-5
CASSLGRLQETQYF
TGTGCCAGCAGCTTAGGACGGCTCCAAGAGACCCAGTACTTC
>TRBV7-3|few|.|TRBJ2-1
CASSPDPISRQFF
TGTGCCAGCAGCCCGGACCCGATCTCTCGTCAGTTCTTC
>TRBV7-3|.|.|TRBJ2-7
CASSLRPARSAYEQYF
TGTGCCAGCAGCTTAAGGCCTGCCAGATCTGCCTACGAGCAGTACTTC
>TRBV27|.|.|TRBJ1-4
CASSFPGEKLFF
TGTGCCAGCAGTTTCCCTGGTGAAAAACTGTTTTTT
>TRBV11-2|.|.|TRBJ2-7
CASSLRWTDYEQYF
TGTGCCAGCAGCCTTAGGTGGACAGATTACGAGCAGTACTTC
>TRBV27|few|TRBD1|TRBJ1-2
CASSLVGTGGGYGYTF
TGTGCCAGCAGTTTAGTCGGAACAGGGGGCGGGTATGGCTACACCTTC
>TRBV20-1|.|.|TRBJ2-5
CSARQGTQYF
TGCAGTGCTAGGCAGGGGACCCAGTACTTC
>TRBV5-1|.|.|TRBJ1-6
CASSAGFSYNSPLHF
TGCGCCAGCAGCGCGGGGTTCTCCTATAATTCACCCCTCCACTTT
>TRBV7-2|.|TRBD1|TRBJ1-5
CASSATLGTVVSNQPQHF
TGTGCCAGCAGCGCAACCCTCGGGACAGTAGTTTCTAATCAGCCCCAGCATTTT
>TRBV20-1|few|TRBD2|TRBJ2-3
CSALGGSGVTDTQYF
TGCAGTGCCCTGGGTGGTAGCGGGGTCACAGATACGCAGTATTTT